This entry is about one T cell receptor (beta chain). This CDR3 comprises 14 residues. Trimming cost V 4 bases and J 5 bases, with 18 bases left between them. The germline V gene encodes CDR1 SQVTM and CDR2 ANQGSEA. These data are taken from a study of blood T cell repertoires in COVID-19. Study-wide background: PBMCs, B-cell-depleted T cells, or T cells provided the cDNA or gDNA that made up the material.

Some clones are missing from TCRdb's copy, which holds only in-frame ones; the method was immunoSEQ multiplex PCR. The table shows about 100,000 clones, with about four fifths occurring only once. Sequencing was done on a sample of peripheral blood. This TCR was sampled from a man in his sixties or seventies with acute or convalescent COVID-19. The genes are TRBV29-1 and TRBJ2-7; TRBD1 might be the D (6 bases). The CDR3 spells CSVAAVTGWHEQYF. As DNA, the CDR3 is TGCAGCGTTGCTGCCGTGACAGGTTGGCACGAGCAGTACTTC.